There are a few counts of the clone carrying this T cell receptor (beta chain). Its antigen remains unidentified. The data were obtained in a study of beta chain features in type 1 diabetes. The CDR3 length is 14 residues. Deletions cut 0 bases from V and 0 bases from J, with 6 bases between. The germline V gene encodes CDR1 SGHRS and CDR2 YFSETQ. Since all of the isolated RNA was reverse transcribed, expressed TCRB transcripts were what got sequenced. This table comes from immunoSEQ multiplex PCR, and its TCRdb copy is limited to in-frame clones, with some not included. The data show about 160,000 clones, roughly 8% seen once. CD45RO/CCR7/CD25/CD127/CD95/CD27 staining was used to isolate CD4+ naive, central memory, regulatory and stem cell-like memory cells by sorting. Study-level findings and limits: Within the patient group, naive, central memory and Treg TCRB repertoires appeared more similar to each other than within healthy donors. Overrepresentation of cells with high TCR expression could result from cDNA sequencing. When Type 1 diabetes patients were examined, their TCRB CDR3s proved moderately but significantly shorter in all four CD4+ subsets.

The chain recombines TRBV5-1 with TRBJ1-1; D remains ambiguous. The clonotype was recovered from a woman in her late teens or twenties with type 1 diabetes. The sequencing sample was made of central memory CD4+ T cells from blood. The CDR3 sequence is CASSLGHLNTEAFF. For the CDR3, the DNA is TGCGCCAGCAGCTTGGGACATCTGAACACTGAAGCTTTCTTT.